The entry below describes one T cell receptor beta chain. Its antigen is currently unknown. The TCR beta CDR3 regions underwent amplification from RNA transcripts. HTBI-primed RT-PCR formed the first round, and a multiplex PCR formed the second. One entry per CDR3 protein results from TCRdb running MiXCR on the multiplex PCR reads. The repertoire consists of 500,000 to 600,000 distinct CDR3 sequences, with roughly 39% occurring once and the leading ten covering less than 4.5%. Ineligible for inclusion were patients with other autoimmune diseases, uncontrolled infections, pregnancy or lactation. Clinical symptoms, serum thyroxine, TRAb, thyroid ultrasound and orbital computed tomography were relied on for diagnosis. This specimen belongs to a study of Graves' ophthalmopathy and Graves' hyperthyroidism. Study results and caveats: Detection in blood was also observed for most expanded thyroid clonotypes above 0.001 frequency.

Trimming took 10 bases from V and 4 from J; bases not matched to a gene: 24. CDR1 ENHRY and CDR2 SYGVKD come from the germline V gene. This CDR3 has 18 residues. The TCR was taken from an adult man with Graves' hyperthyroidism. Source material: peripheral blood or thyroid tissue (not recorded which). This chain links TRBV10-3 with TRBJ1-1, with 7 bases lining up with TRBD1. In DNA form, the CDR3 reads TGTGCCACGTCCGACAGGGTTGACGGAGATTCCGGTCGCACTGAAGCTTTCTTT. It specifies CATSDRVDGDSGRTEAFF.